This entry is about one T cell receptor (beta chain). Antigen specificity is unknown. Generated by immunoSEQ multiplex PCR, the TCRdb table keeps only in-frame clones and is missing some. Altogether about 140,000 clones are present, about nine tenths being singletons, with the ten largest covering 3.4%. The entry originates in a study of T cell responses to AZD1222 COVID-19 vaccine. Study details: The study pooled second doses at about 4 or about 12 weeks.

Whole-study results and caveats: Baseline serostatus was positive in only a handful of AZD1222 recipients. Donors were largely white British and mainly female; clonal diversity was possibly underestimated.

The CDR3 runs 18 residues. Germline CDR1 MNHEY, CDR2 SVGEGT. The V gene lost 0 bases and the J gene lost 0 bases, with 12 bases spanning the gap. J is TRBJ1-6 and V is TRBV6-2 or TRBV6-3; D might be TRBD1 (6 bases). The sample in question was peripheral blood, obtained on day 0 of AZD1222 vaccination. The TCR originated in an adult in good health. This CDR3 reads CASSYSGHRSSYNSPLHF. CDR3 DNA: TGTGCCAGCAGTTACTCGGGACATCGAAGCTCCTATAATTCACCCCTCCACTTT.